Sequencing of this T cell receptor (beta chain) was carried out in a study of Graves' ophthalmopathy and Graves' hyperthyroidism. In this cohort's terms, stable hyperthyroidism meant no ophthalmopathy by 18 months of follow-up. Included hyperthyroidism patients were aged 18 to 65 and newly diagnosed (under 2 months' duration). The diagnostic workup employed clinical symptoms, serum thyroxine, TRAb, thyroid ultrasound and orbital computed tomography. The authors isolated PBMCs from about 10 ml of fresh peripheral blood. In this sample, this clonotype turned up a few times. Germline V lookup: CDR1 LGHDT, CDR2 YNNKEL (reference sequence). V lost 7 bases to trimming and J lost 6 bases, with 16 bases between them. The CDR3 consists of 14 residues. The authors amplified TCR beta CDR3 regions from RNA transcripts. HTBI-primed first-round RT-PCR preceded second-round multiplex PCR. TCRdb independently ran MiXCR on the multiplex PCR reads; one entry per CDR3 protein. The data show roughly 610,000 distinct CDR3 sequences, 20% to 25% seen once.

The chain couples TRBV3-1 to TRBJ1-3; D is unclear. The source is a woman under 30 with stable Graves' hyperthyroidism. Some clones in this sample may be carry-over from other donors' samples. Sequencing input: peripheral blood. CDR3 coding DNA: TGTGCCAGCACCCAGAACGTGGGAAAAAACACCATATATTTT. Amino acids: CASTQNVGKNTIYF.